This T cell receptor (beta chain) emerged from a study of PD-L1 blockade in urothelial cancer. Study-level information: Bladder-origin urothelial cancer in males described about 85% of the roughly 29 patients. Blood gave a median approximately 140,000 T cells. Overall study findings and caveats: A below-median TCR clonality in blood before treatment predicted better survival.

Produced via immunoSEQ multiplex PCR; TCRdb's table is partial and in-frame only. The table shows some 89,000 clones, with about 83% occurring only once. Remarks on this clone: As yet, its antigen is unknown.

The sample's time point: pretreatment peripheral blood. Each patient gave between 1 and 8 samples of peripheral blood mononuclear cells, which were collected pretreatment and during treatment. CDR3 length: 13 amino acids. Germline-derived CDR1 and CDR2 are SGHAT and FQDESV (reference sequence). With V trimmed by 5 bases and J by 4 bases, 4 bases remained unmatched. Sequenced here: PBMCs, sampled around atezolizumab (anti-PD-L1) treatment. The clonotype comes from a man in his 60s with urothelial cancer. J is TRBJ1-1 and V is TRBV11-1; 7 nucleotides align to TRBD1. The CDR3 here is CASSPQGGTEAFF. The CDR3 DNA reads TGTGCCAGCAGCCCCCAGGGGGGCACTGAAGCTTTCTTT.